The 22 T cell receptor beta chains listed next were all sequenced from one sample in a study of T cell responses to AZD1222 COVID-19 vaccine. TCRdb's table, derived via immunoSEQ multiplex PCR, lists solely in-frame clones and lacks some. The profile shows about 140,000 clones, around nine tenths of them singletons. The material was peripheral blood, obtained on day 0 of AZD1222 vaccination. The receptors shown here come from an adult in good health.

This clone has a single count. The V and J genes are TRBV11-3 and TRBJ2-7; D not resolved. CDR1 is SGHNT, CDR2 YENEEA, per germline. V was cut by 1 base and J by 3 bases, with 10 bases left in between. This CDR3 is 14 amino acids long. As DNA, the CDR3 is TGTGCCAGCAGCTTAGGCAAGGCCAGCTACGAGCAGTACTTC. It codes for CASSLGKASYEQYF.

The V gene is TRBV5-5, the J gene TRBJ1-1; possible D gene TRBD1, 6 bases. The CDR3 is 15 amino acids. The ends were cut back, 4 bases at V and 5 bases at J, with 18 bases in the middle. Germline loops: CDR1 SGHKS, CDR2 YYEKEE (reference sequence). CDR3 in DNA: TGTGCCAGCAGCCTAAGGACAGCCGGTGTGACTGAAGCTTTCTTT. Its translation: CASSLRTAGVTEAFF.

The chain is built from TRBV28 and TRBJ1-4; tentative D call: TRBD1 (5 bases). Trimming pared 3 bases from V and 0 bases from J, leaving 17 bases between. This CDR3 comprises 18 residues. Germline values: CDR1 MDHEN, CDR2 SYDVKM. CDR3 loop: CASSFLWQGLATNEKLFF. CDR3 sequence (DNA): TGTGCCAGCAGTTTCCTGTGGCAGGGATTGGCAACTAATGAAAAACTGTTTTTT.

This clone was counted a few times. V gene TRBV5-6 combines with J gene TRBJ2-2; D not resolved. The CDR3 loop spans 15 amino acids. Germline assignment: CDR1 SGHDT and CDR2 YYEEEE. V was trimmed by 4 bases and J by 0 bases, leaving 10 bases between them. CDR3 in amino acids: CASSLAAANTGELFF. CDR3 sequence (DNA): TGTGCCAGCAGCCTGGCGGCAGCGAACACCGGGGAGCTGTTTTTT.

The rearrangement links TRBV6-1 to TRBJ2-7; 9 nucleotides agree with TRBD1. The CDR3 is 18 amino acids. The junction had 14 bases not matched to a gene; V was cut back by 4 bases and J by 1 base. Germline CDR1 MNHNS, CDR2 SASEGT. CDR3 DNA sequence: TGTGCCAGCAGTGTTTCACCGGGACAGGGTCCCCGTTCCTACGAGCAGTACTTC. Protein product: CASSVSPGQGPRSYEQYF.

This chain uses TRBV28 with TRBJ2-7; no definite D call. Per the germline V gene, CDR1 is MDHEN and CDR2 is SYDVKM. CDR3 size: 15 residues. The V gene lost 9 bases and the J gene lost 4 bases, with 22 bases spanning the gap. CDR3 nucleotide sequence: TGTGCCAGTTTTCCGGGTTCTCACCCCGGATACGAGCAGTACTTC. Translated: CASFPGSHPGYEQYF.

The CDR3 protein is CASRRIENTEAFF. CDR3 DNA: TGCGCCAGCAGGAGGATAGAGAACACTGAAGCTTTCTTT. V gene TRBV5-1 combines with J gene TRBJ1-1; D is undetermined. CDR1 is SGHRS and CDR2 is YFSETQ in the germline V gene. CDR3 length: 13 residues. V was cut by 5 bases and J by 1 base, with 9 bases left in between.

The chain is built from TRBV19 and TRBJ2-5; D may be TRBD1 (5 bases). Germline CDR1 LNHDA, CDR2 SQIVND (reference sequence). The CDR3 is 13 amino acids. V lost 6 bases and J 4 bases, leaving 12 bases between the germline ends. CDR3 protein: CASREMGRETQYF. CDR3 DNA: TGTGCCAGTAGGGAGATGGGGCGAGAGACCCAGTACTTC.

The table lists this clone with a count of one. The CDR3 protein is CSDLNQPQHF. The CDR3 region has the DNA TGCAGTGATCTTAATCAGCCCCAGCATTTT. V and J are TRBV29-1 and TRBJ1-5; D gene uncertain. The CDR3 totals 10 residues. Germline V gene sequence: CDR1 SQVTM, CDR2 ANQGSEA.

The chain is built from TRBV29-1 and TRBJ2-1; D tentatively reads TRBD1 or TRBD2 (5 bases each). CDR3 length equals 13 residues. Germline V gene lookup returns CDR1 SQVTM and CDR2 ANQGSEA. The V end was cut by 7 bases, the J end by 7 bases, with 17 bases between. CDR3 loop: CSAPVEGTNEQFF. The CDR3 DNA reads TGCAGCGCCCCTGTTGAGGGGACGAATGAGCAGTTCTTC.

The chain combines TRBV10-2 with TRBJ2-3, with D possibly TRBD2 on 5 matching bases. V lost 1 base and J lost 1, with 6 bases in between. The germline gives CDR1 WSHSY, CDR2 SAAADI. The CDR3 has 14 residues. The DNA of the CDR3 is TGCGCCAGCAGTGAGTGGCGGGGCACAGATACGCAGTATTTT. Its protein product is CASSEWRGTDTQYF.

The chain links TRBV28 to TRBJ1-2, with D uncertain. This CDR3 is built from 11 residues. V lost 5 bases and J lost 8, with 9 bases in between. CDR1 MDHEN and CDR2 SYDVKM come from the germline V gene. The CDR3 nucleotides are TGTGCCAGCAGTACCCCGGGCGGCTACACCTTC. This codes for CASSTPGGYTF.

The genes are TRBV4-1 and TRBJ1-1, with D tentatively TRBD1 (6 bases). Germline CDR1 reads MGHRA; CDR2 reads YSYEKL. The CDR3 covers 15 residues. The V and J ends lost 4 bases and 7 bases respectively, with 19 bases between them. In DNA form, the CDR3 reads TGCGCCAGCAGCCCCCAGAAGTGGGGGGGCCTTGAAGCTTTCTTT. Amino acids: CASSPQKWGGLEAFF.

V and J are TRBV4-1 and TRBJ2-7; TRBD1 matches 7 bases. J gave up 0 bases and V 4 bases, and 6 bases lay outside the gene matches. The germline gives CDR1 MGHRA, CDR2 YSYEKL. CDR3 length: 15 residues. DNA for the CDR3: TGCGCCAGCAGCCCTACGGCAGGGGGCTCCTACGAGCAGTACTTC. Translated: CASSPTAGGSYEQYF.

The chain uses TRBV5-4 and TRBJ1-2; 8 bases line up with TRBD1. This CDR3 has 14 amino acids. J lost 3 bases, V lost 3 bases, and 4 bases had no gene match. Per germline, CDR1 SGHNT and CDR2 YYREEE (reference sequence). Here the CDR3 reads CASSSDRGDYGYTF. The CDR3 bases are TGTGCCAGCAGCTCTGACAGGGGCGACTATGGCTACACCTTC.

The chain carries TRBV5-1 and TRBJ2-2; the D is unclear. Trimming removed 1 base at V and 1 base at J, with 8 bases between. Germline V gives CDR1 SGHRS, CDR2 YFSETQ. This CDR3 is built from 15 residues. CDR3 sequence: CASSLSAGNTGELFF. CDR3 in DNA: TGCGCCAGCAGCTTGTCGGCAGGGAACACCGGGGAGCTGTTTTTT.

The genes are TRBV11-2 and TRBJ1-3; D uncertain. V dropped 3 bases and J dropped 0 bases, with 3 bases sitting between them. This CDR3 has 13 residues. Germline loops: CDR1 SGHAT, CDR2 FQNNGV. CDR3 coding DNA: TGTGCCAGCAGCTTTAGCTCTGGAAACACCATATATTTT. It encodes CASSFSSGNTIYF.

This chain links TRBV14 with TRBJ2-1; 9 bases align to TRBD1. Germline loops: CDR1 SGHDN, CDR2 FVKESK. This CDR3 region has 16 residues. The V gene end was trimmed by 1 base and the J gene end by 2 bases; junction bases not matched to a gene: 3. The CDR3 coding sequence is TGTGCCAGCAGCCAAGTCCGGGACAGGGCCTACAATGAGCAGTTCTTC. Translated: CASSQVRDRAYNEQFF.

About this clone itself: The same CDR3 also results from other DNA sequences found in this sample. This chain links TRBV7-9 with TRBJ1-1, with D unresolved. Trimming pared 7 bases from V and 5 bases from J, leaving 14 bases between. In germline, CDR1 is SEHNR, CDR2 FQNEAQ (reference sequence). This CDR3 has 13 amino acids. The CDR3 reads CASIRDVGTEAFF. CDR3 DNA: TGTGCCAGCATCCGAGATGTGGGGACTGAAGCTTTCTTT.

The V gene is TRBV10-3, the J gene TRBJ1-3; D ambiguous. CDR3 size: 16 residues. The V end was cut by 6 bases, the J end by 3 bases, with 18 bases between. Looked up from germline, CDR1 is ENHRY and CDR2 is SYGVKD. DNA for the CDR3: TGTGCCATCAGCTTCCCTGCGGGTGAAGGTGGAAACACCATATATTTT. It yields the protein CAISFPAGEGGNTIYF.

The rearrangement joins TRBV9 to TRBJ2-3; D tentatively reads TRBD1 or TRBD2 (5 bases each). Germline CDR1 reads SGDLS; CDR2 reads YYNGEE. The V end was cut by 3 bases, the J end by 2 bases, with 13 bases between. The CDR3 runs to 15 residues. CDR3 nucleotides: TGTGCCAGCAGCGGTAGGGACCGACCCACAGATACGCAGTATTTT. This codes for CASSGRDRPTDTQYF. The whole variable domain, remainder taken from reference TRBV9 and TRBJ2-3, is DSGVTQTPKHLITATGQRVTLRCSPRSGDLSVYWYQQSLDQGLQFLIQYYNGEERAKGNILERFSAQQFPDLHSELNLSSLELGDSALYFCASSGRDRPTDTQYFGPGTRLTVL.

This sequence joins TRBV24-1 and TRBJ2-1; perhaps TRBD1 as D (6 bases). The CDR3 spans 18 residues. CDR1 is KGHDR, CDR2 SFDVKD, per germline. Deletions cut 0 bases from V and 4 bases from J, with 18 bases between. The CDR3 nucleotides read TGTGCCACCAGTGATTTGGGAACCCCCTGGGGGCAGTACAATGAGCAGTTCTTC. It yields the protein CATSDLGTPWGQYNEQFF.